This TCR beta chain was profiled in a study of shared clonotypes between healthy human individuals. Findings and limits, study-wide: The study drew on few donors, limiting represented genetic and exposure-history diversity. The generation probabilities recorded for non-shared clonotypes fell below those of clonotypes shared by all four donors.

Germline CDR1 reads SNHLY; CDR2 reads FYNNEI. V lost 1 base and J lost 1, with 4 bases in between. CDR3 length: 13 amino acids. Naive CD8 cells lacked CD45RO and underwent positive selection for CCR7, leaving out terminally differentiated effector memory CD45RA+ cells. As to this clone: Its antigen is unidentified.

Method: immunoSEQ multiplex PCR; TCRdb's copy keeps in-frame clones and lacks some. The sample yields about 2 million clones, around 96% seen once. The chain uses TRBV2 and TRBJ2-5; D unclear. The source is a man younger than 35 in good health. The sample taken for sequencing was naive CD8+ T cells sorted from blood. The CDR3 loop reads CASSEVGQETQYF. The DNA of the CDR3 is TGTGCCAGCAGTGAAGTTGGCCAAGAGACCCAGTACTTC.